These 19 T cell receptor beta chains were all obtained from the same sample, sequenced in a study of cytomegalovirus exposure and HLA in healthy donors. Libraries were prepared by immunoSEQ multiplex PCR; TCRdb keeps only in-frame clonotypes and omits some of them. The sample includes 200,000 to 300,000 clones, approximately 86% of them seen just once. Source material: PBMCs. These receptors came from a woman in her twenties or thirties in good health and CMV-seropositive.

The chain uses TRBV13 and TRBJ2-5; 12 bases line up with TRBD2. Germline CDR1 is PRHDT and CDR2 is FYEKMQ (reference sequence). The CDR3 runs to 16 residues. V shed 3 bases, J shed 2 bases, and the junction held 4 bases outside the gene matches. This chain's CDR3 is CASSLRLAGVQETQYF. The CDR3 DNA is TGTGCCAGCAGCTTGAGACTAGCGGGAGTTCAAGAGACCCAGTACTTC.

CDR3 in amino acids: CSVEDPTRAELYQETQYF. The CDR3, as DNA: TGCAGCGTTGAAGATCCTACCCGCGCGGAGCTGTACCAAGAGACCCAGTACTTC. V gene TRBV29-1 combines with J gene TRBJ2-5; D not resolved. The germline gives CDR1 SQVTM, CDR2 ANQGSEA. The CDR3 is 18 residues long. Trimming took off 0 bases at V and 0 bases at J, with 20 bases between the two ends. Looking up the rest from reference TRBV29-1 and TRBJ2-5 gives the full variable domain: SAVISQKPSRDICQRGTSLTIQCQVDSQVTMMFWYRQQPGQSLTLIATANQGSEATYESGFVIDKFPISRPNLTFSTLTVSNMSPEDSSIYLCSVEDPTRAELYQETQYFGPGTRLLVL.

The genes are TRBV9 and TRBJ2-1; 9 bases are a match to TRBD2. V shed 0 bases, J shed 2 bases, and the junction held 9 bases outside the gene matches. Germline lookup yields CDR1 SGDLS and CDR2 YYNGEE. The CDR3 length is 18 residues. The DNA of the CDR3 is TGTGCCAGCAGCGTAGGGATAGCGGGAGAAAGCCCCTACAATGAGCAGTTCTTC. It translates to CASSVGIAGESPYNEQFF.

The rearrangement links TRBV7-8 to TRBJ1-5; D is undetermined. V was clipped by 5 bases and J by 3 bases, with 11 bases between them. Germline V CDR1 and CDR2: SGHVS, FQNEAQ. The CDR3 covers 14 residues. Here the CDR3 reads CASSRPGFNQPQHF. CDR3 DNA: TGTGCCAGCAGCCGGCCGGGTTTCAATCAGCCCCAGCATTTT.

The V gene is TRBV5-6, the J gene TRBJ1-2; weak D call: TRBD1 (5 bases). Trimming removed 0 bases at V and 0 bases at J, with 9 bases between. Germline CDR1 SGHDT, CDR2 YYEEEE. There are 15 residues in the CDR3. CDR3 coding DNA: TGTGCCAGCAGCTTGGACAGGATGGCTAACTATGGCTACACCTTC. Translation: CASSLDRMANYGYTF.

The chain carries TRBV30 and TRBJ1-1; 9 nucleotides align to TRBD1. CDR1 is GTSNPN, CDR2 SVGIG, per germline (reference sequence). The trim removed 4 bases at V and 11 bases at J, leaving 5 bases unmatched. The CDR3 runs to 11 residues. CDR3 DNA sequence: TGTGCCTGGAATGACAGGGGGAGTGCTTTCTTT. Translated: CAWNDRGSAFF.

The chain joins TRBV2 to TRBJ1-4; D perhaps matches TRBD1 (5 bases). Per the germline V gene, CDR1 is SNHLY and CDR2 is FYNNEI. V lost 6 bases, J lost 2 bases, and 19 bases lay in between. The CDR3 totals 17 residues. The chain's CDR3 is CASRVTALRLTNEKLFF. The CDR3 DNA reads TGTGCCAGCAGGGTGACAGCCCTCAGACTCACTAATGAAAAACTGTTTTTT.

The chain combines TRBV2 with TRBJ2-2, with D unresolved. This CDR3 is 17 amino acids long. CDR1 and CDR2 from the germline V gene are SNHLY and FYNNEI. V dropped 3 bases and J dropped 4 bases, with 18 bases sitting between them. As DNA, the CDR3 is TGTGCCAGCAGTGACCCCCTAATGACAACGCTCACCGGGGAGCTGTTTTTT. Protein product: CASSDPLMTTLTGELFF.

Here the CDR3 DNA reads TGTGCCAGCAGTGAAGGGTTTGAGGGAGCGGCCGGGGAGCTGTTTTTT. The encoded protein is CASSEGFEGAAGELFF. The chain carries TRBV2 and TRBJ2-2, with D possibly matching TRBD2 (5 bases). This CDR3 is 16 amino acids long. Trimming cost V 1 base and J 6 bases, with 15 bases left between them. Per the germline V gene, CDR1 is SNHLY and CDR2 is FYNNEI.

The rearrangement uses TRBV27 and TRBJ1-2; 7 bases agree with TRBD1. This CDR3 region has 16 residues. Per the germline V gene, CDR1 is MNHEY and CDR2 is SMNVEV (reference sequence). Losses at the gene ends were 5 bases for V and 2 bases for J; bases not matched to a gene: 11. The CDR3 protein is CASSARSAQGNYGYTF. In DNA, the CDR3 is TGTGCCAGCAGTGCACGGTCCGCACAGGGGAACTATGGCTACACCTTC.

The chain combines TRBV14 with TRBJ2-3, with D possibly matching TRBD2 (6 bases). The germline V gene encodes CDR1 SGHDN and CDR2 FVKESK. CDR3 length equals 17 residues. V lost 6 bases and J lost 1, with 20 bases in between. The CDR3 loop reads CASSRLEGGLRTDTQYF. Here the CDR3 DNA reads TGTGCCAGCAGTCGACTAGAAGGAGGTCTGCGCACAGATACGCAGTATTTT.

V is TRBV6-6 and J is TRBJ1-4; 7 nucleotides line up with TRBD1. CDR3 length equals 13 residues. J lost 7 bases, V lost 9 bases, and 8 bases had no gene match. The germline V gene encodes CDR1 MNHNY and CDR2 SVGAGI (reference sequence). This CDR3 reads CASGQVPGEKLFF. CDR3 nucleotides: TGTGCCAGTGGACAGGTGCCCGGTGAAAAACTGTTTTTT.

The V call is TRBV9, the J call TRBJ2-7; D not resolved. The CDR3 spans 13 residues. Germline CDR1 and CDR2: SGDLS and YYNGEE. V lost 0 bases and J 2 bases, leaving 6 bases between the germline ends. DNA for the CDR3: TGTGCCAGCAGCGTAGGTATAGCCTACGAGCAGTACTTC. It translates to CASSVGIAYEQYF. The full variable domain, with the rest looked up from reference TRBV9 and TRBJ2-7, is DSGVTQTPKHLITATGQRVTLRCSPRSGDLSVYWYQQSLDQGLQFLIQYYNGEERAKGNILERFSAQQFPDLHSELNLSSLELGDSALYFCASSVGIAYEQYFGPGTRLTVT.

Concerning this clone itself: Other DNA sequences in the same sample also yield this CDR3. V is TRBV27 and J is TRBJ1-3; D gene ambiguous. Germline V gene lookup returns CDR1 MNHEY and CDR2 SMNVEV (reference sequence). V lost 3 bases, J lost 0 bases, and 6 bases lay in between. The CDR3 runs 14 residues. Here the CDR3 DNA reads TGTGCCAGCAGTTTGTCCGGCTCTGGAAACACCATATATTTT. As protein: CASSLSGSGNTIYF.

This chain links TRBV13 with TRBJ2-7; TRBD1 matches at 11 bases. CDR3 length: 15 residues. With V trimmed by 2 bases and J by 4 bases, 4 bases remained unmatched. From germline, CDR1 is PRHDT and CDR2 FYEKMQ (reference sequence). The CDR3 region is CASSLSGTGGYEQYF. The CDR3 nucleotides read TGTGCCAGCAGCTTATCTGGGACAGGGGGATACGAGCAGTACTTC.

The chain combines TRBV27 with TRBJ2-2, with 7 bases fitting TRBD2. Losses at the gene ends were 3 bases for V and 6 bases for J; bases not matched to a gene: 7. CDR1 is MNHEY, CDR2 SMNVEV, per germline (reference sequence). The CDR3 contains 15 residues. This chain's CDR3 is CASSFGGRASGELFF. The CDR3 DNA sequence: TGTGCCAGCAGTTTTGGGGGGAGGGCCTCCGGGGAGCTGTTTTTT.

V and J are TRBV7-9 and TRBJ1-1; the D is unclear. In germline, CDR1 is SEHNR, CDR2 FQNEAQ (reference sequence). The CDR3 is 13 amino acids. The ends were cut back, 3 bases at V and 5 bases at J, with 10 bases in the middle. The DNA for the CDR3 is TGTGCCAGCAGCTTCGGGGTGACTACTGAAGCTTTCTTT. Translation: CASSFGVTTEAFF.

CDR3 coding DNA: TGTGCCTGCTATCAGGGGGCCGGCACTGAAGCTTTCTTT. Translation: CACYQGAGTEAFF. The chain links TRBV19 to TRBJ1-1, with TRBD1 identical over 8 bases. Germline V gene sequence: CDR1 LNHDA, CDR2 SQIVND (reference sequence). The CDR3 is made up of 13 amino acids. With V trimmed by 11 bases and J by 4 bases, 9 bases remained unmatched.

The rearrangement uses TRBV27 and TRBJ2-1; TRBD2 agrees at 8 bases. This CDR3 is built from 16 residues. V was pared by 1 base and J by 8 bases, with 10 bases of the junction left unmatched. Germline V lookup: CDR1 MNHEY, CDR2 SMNVEV (reference sequence). The CDR3 is CASSLYFREGRDEQFF. CDR3 sequence (DNA): TGTGCCAGCAGTTTATATTTTCGGGAGGGCCGAGATGAGCAGTTCTTC.